This TCR beta chain was retrieved from a study of shared clonotypes between healthy human individuals. The V gene's germline CDR1 is LNHDA and CDR2 SQIVND (reference sequence). The CDR3 has 17 residues. Germline trimming cut 3 bases from V and 4 bases from J; bases unmatched to any gene: 11. This table comes from immunoSEQ multiplex PCR, and its TCRdb copy is limited to in-frame clones, with some not included. The sample holds hundreds of thousands of clones, approximately 79% seen once. This receptor was identified in a woman under 40 in good health. Sequenced: memory CD4+ T cells sorted from blood. Subset indicated: CD45RA-negative fraction. The genes are TRBV19 and TRBJ2-3; 9 bases are shared with TRBD2. This CDR3 reads CASSMAGGPGSPDTQYF. CDR3 in DNA: TGTGCCAGTAGTATGGCGGGAGGGCCGGGAAGTCCAGATACGCAGTATTTT.